The next 30 T cell receptor beta chains were all read from a single sample in a study of CD8 T cells in Susac syndrome. Random hexamers were used to reverse transcribe the RNA input (roughly 0.5 to 1 ug). MiXCR, applied by TCRdb to the immunoSEQ multiplex PCR reads, yields one record per CDR3 protein. The table shows some 100,000 distinct CDR3 sequences, with about 90% occurring only once. Sequenced input: CD8+ T cells from PBMCs. The receptors here all came from a human donor in good health.

This clonotype occurred a few times. The rearrangement joins TRBV20-1 to TRBJ2-7; D remains ambiguous. CDR1 is DFQATT and CDR2 is SNEGSKA in the germline V gene (reference sequence). Trimming removed 2 bases at V and 0 bases at J, with 14 bases between. This CDR3 is 15 amino acids long. The CDR3 reads CSARLHSGLSYEQYF. The CDR3 DNA reads TGCAGTGCTAGACTACACTCTGGGCTCTCCTACGAGCAGTACTTC.

The chain recombines TRBV28 with TRBJ1-2; maybe TRBD1 (6 bases). Germline CDR1 is MDHEN and CDR2 is SYDVKM. This CDR3 is 16 amino acids long. The V end was cut by 3 bases, the J end by 0 bases, with 14 bases between. The CDR3 DNA reads as TGTGCCAGCAGTTTCGTGGACAGCCGTTCTAACTATGGCTACACCTTC. Translation gives CASSFVDSRSNYGYTF.

DNA for the CDR3: TGTGCCAGCAGCTTAGGAGCGCGGGCTTCGGTTAAGGGCGACACTGAAGCTTTCTTT. It specifies CASSLGARASVKGDTEAFF. The chain links TRBV7-8 to TRBJ1-1; D unclear. Trimming shortened V by 1 base and J by 3 bases, and 24 bases separated the two germline ends. Germline CDR1 reads SGHVS; CDR2 reads FQNEAQ. The CDR3 runs to 19 residues.

V is TRBV10-3 and J is TRBJ1-1, with 8 positions matching TRBD1. V trimming: 6 bases; J trimming: 6 bases; junction bases outside the gene matches: 6. This CDR3 comprises 13 residues. The germline V gene has CDR1 ENHRY and CDR2 SYGVKD. CDR3 DNA sequence: TGTGCCATCAGCTGGACAGGGACCCCTGAAGCTTTCTTT. Translated: CAISWTGTPEAFF.

The chain joins TRBV20-1 to TRBJ1-2, with D unclear. Trimming took off 0 bases at V and 4 bases at J, with 12 bases between the two ends. This CDR3 has 14 residues. CDR1 DFQATT and CDR2 SNEGSKA come from the germline V gene (reference sequence). The CDR3 DNA reads TGCAGTGCTAGAGACCCCGGGGAGATCTATGGCTACACCTTC. Protein product: CSARDPGEIYGYTF.

V is TRBV2 and J is TRBJ2-5, with D unclear. Deletions cut 8 bases from V and 3 bases from J, with 10 bases between. Germline V CDR1 and CDR2: SNHLY, FYNNEI. The CDR3 consists of 12 residues. The CDR3 spells CASSGGEETQYF. DNA of the CDR3: TGTGCCAGCTCTGGTGGGGAAGAGACCCAGTACTTC.

The rearrangement uses TRBV20-1 and TRBJ1-1; a weak D match, TRBD1 (5 bases). Germline V gene lookup returns CDR1 DFQATT and CDR2 SNEGSKA (reference sequence). V lost 3 bases to trimming and J lost 7 bases, with 9 bases between them. This CDR3 comprises 11 residues. The CDR3 loop is CSASSGGEAFF. Here the CDR3 DNA reads TGCAGTGCTAGTTCGGGGGGTGAAGCTTTCTTT.

This clonotype has just one count. The rearrangement joins TRBV20-1 to TRBJ2-5, with 7 nucleotides matching TRBD2. There are 12 residues in the CDR3. Germline assignment: CDR1 DFQATT and CDR2 SNEGSKA (reference sequence). V shed 8 bases and J 4 bases; nucleotides not matched to a gene: 7. Written as DNA, the CDR3 is TGCAGTTCCCCGGGAGGACGAGAGACCCAGTACTTC. Its translation is CSSPGGRETQYF.

V and J are TRBV4-3 and TRBJ2-1, with D perhaps TRBD2 (6 bases). Germline V gene data show CDR1 as LGHNA and CDR2 as YSLEER. Trimming took 4 bases from V and 6 from J, leaving 10 bases between them. The CDR3 is 13 residues long. The CDR3 loop reads CASSPTSSNEQFF. DNA for the CDR3: TGCGCCAGCAGCCCGACTAGTAGCAATGAGCAGTTCTTC.

V gene TRBV20-1 combines with J gene TRBJ1-1, with a possible D match to TRBD1 (6 bases). Germline CDR1 is DFQATT and CDR2 is SNEGSKA (reference sequence). This CDR3 is built from 14 residues. V was cut by 3 bases and J by 0 bases, with 11 bases left in between. CDR3: CSASAGVMNTEAFF. CDR3 bases: TGCAGTGCTAGCGCAGGGGTAATGAACACTGAAGCTTTCTTT.

The rearrangement uses TRBV6-2 or TRBV6-3 and TRBJ2-2; 7 nucleotides agree with TRBD1. Germline V gene lookup returns CDR1 MNHEY and CDR2 SVGEGT. Germline trimming cut 6 bases from V and 5 bases from J; bases unmatched to any gene: 9. The CDR3 length is 15 residues. DNA for the CDR3: TGTGCCAGCAGATCGGGACAGACGAGAACCGGGGAGCTGTTTTTT. This translates into CASRSGQTRTGELFF.

V gene TRBV30 combines with J gene TRBJ2-2, with a weak D call TRBD2 (5 bases). CDR1 and CDR2 (germline): GTSNPN, SVGIG (reference sequence). The CDR3 has 13 residues. Trimming took off 0 bases at V and 5 bases at J, with 7 bases between the two ends. The CDR3 bases are TGTGCCTGGAGTGTACGGAGGACCGGGGAGCTGTTTTTT. This codes for CAWSVRRTGELFF.

This rearrangement joins TRBV6-5 to TRBJ1-4, with a weak D call TRBD1 (5 bases). The CDR3 totals 18 residues. The germline CDR1 and CDR2 sequences are MNHEY and SVGAGI. V was trimmed by 0 bases and J by 3 bases, leaving 17 bases between them. The CDR3, as DNA: TGTGCCAGCAGTTACTCCCAGGGTTCGGTACTCGCTAATGAAAAACTGTTTTTT. Its translation: CASSYSQGSVLANEKLFF.

J is TRBJ2-5 and V is TRBV7-9; possibly TRBD1 for D (6 bases). Trimming removed 3 bases at V and 0 bases at J, with 14 bases between. The length of the CDR3 is 16 residues. Germline V gene sequence: CDR1 SEHNR, CDR2 FQNEAQ (reference sequence). This CDR3 is CASSFPDRTYQETQYF. CDR3 nucleotides: TGTGCCAGCAGCTTCCCCGACAGGACGTACCAAGAGACCCAGTACTTC.

The genes are TRBV6-6 and TRBJ1-2; weak D call: TRBD1 (6 bases). This CDR3 has 14 amino acids. The germline V gene has CDR1 MNHNY and CDR2 SVGAGI (reference sequence). V was shortened by 2 bases and J by 6 bases, with 13 bases between the two germline ends. The CDR3 bases are TGTGCCAGCAGTTACGATACAGGGAAGGATGGCTACACCTTC. Translated, it gives CASSYDTGKDGYTF.

The CDR3 bases are TGCGCCAGCTCCGTGGGCGGGCCAGCAGATACGCAGTATTTT. This codes for CASSVGGPADTQYF. The rearrangement uses TRBV5-1 and TRBJ2-3; tentative D call: TRBD2 (5 bases). Trimming removed 7 bases from V and 4 bases from J, with 16 bases in between. Germline V gives CDR1 SGHRS, CDR2 YFSETQ. The CDR3 runs to 14 residues.

V is TRBV4-3 and J is TRBJ2-2; D is possibly TRBD2 (5 bases). V was pared by 0 bases and J by 3 bases, with 11 bases between. The CDR3 length is 16 residues. CDR1 is LGHNA and CDR2 is YSLEER in the germline V gene. CDR3 loop: CASSQESGSYTGELFF. DNA for the CDR3: TGCGCCAGCAGCCAAGAGAGCGGCAGTTACACCGGGGAGCTGTTTTTT.

This clonotype occurred once. The V call is TRBV18, the J call TRBJ2-1; 15 bases fit TRBD2. Unmatched junction bases numbered 9, after V lost 0 bases and J lost 6 bases. Germline V CDR1 and CDR2: KGHSH, LQKENI. The CDR3 runs to 19 residues. The CDR3 loop reads CASSPPQRTSGRAVNEQFF. Here the CDR3 DNA reads TGTGCCAGCTCACCACCTCAACGGACTAGCGGGAGGGCCGTCAATGAGCAGTTCTTC.

The chain carries TRBV12-3 or TRBV12-4 and TRBJ1-5; maybe TRBD1 (5 bases). The length of the CDR3 is 15 residues. V was shortened by 1 base and J by 1 base, with 8 bases between the two germline ends. DNA for the CDR3: TGTGCCAGCAGTTTAGTAGGGGAAAGCAATCAGCCCCAGCATTTT. Protein sequence: CASSLVGESNQPQHF.

The chain combines TRBV30 with TRBJ2-3; a weak D match, TRBD2 (7 bases). This CDR3 region has 15 residues. From germline, CDR1 is GTSNPN and CDR2 SVGIG (reference sequence). Trimming shortened V by 2 bases and J by 5 bases, and 17 bases separated the two germline ends. CDR3 DNA: TGTGCCTGGAGTTCCTGGGGGGGCGCAGGAGATACGCAGTATTTT. It yields the protein CAWSSWGGAGDTQYF.

This clonotype came up a few times. This chain connects TRBV4-1 to TRBJ1-1; no clear D. Trimming pared 5 bases from V and 6 bases from J, leaving 19 bases between. The CDR3 is 15 residues long. Germline CDR1 is MGHRA and CDR2 is YSYEKL. CDR3 coding DNA: TGCGCCAGCAGCTCCTGGTCGAGACGAGGGCCTGAAGCTTTCTTT. This sequence encodes CASSSWSRRGPEAFF.

The genes are TRBV11-2 and TRBJ2-7; unclear D gene. V was trimmed by 4 bases and J by 0 bases, leaving 10 bases between them. The CDR3 totals 14 residues. The germline gives CDR1 SGHAT, CDR2 FQNNGV. The CDR3 DNA is TGTGCCAGCAGCTCAGCGATAAGCTCCTACGAGCAGTACTTC. Translation: CASSSAISSYEQYF.

This rearrangement joins TRBV27 to TRBJ1-2, with 8 positions matching TRBD1. Germline lookup yields CDR1 MNHEY and CDR2 SMNVEV (reference sequence). Unmatched junction bases numbered 15, after V lost 7 bases and J lost 2 bases. This CDR3 has 17 residues. CDR3 protein: CASNPTQGAGENYGYTF. Written as DNA, the CDR3 is TGTGCCAGCAATCCTACCCAGGGGGCCGGTGAGAACTATGGCTACACCTTC.

V is TRBV7-2 and J is TRBJ2-5; 8 bases line up with TRBD2. This CDR3 contains 17 residues. The V and J ends lost 5 bases and 4 bases, in that order; junction bases with no gene match: 15. Germline CDR1 and CDR2: SGHTA and FQGNSA. This chain's CDR3 is CASSVSSRGGDLETQYF. The CDR3 DNA follows: TGTGCCAGCAGCGTATCTTCCCGGGGGGGGGATTTAGAGACCCAGTACTTC.

The chain recombines TRBV29-1 with TRBJ2-1; 11 bases agree with TRBD1. Germline values: CDR1 SQVTM, CDR2 ANQGSEA. This CDR3 spans 12 amino acids. In DNA form, the CDR3 reads TGCACCCTTGGACAGGGGGCGAATGAGCAGTTCTTC. It yields the protein CTLGQGANEQFF.

V and J are TRBV30 and TRBJ1-1, with D possibly TRBD1 on 6 matching bases. Per germline, CDR1 GTSNPN and CDR2 SVGIG (reference sequence). The V end lost 0 bases, the J end lost 4 bases, and 12 bases lay between the germline ends. CDR3 size: 14 residues. The CDR3 nucleotides are TGTGCCTGGAGTGTAGGGGGTGTCGGCACTGAAGCTTTCTTT. Encoded protein: CAWSVGGVGTEAFF.

This clonotype was found once. This chain links TRBV20-1 with TRBJ2-1; 7 positions match TRBD2. Losses at the gene ends were 5 bases for V and 8 bases for J; bases not matched to a gene: 9. The CDR3 runs to 13 residues. CDR1 DFQATT and CDR2 SNEGSKA come from the germline V gene (reference sequence). CDR3 sequence: CSARLGEGHEQFF. As DNA, the CDR3 is TGCAGTGCTCGATTGGGGGAGGGCCATGAGCAGTTCTTC.

The gene calls are TRBV5-1 and TRBJ2-2, with D unresolved. Germline values: CDR1 SGHRS, CDR2 YFSETQ. Between the trimmed V and J ends, which lost 0 bases and 1 base, there was a span of 7 bases. CDR3 length: 15 amino acids. For the CDR3, the DNA is TGCGCCAGCAGCTTGGACCCAGGGAACACCGGGGAGCTGTTTTTT. It codes for CASSLDPGNTGELFF. Variable domain in full (rest from reference TRBV5-1 and TRBJ2-2): KAGVTQTPRYLIKTRGQQVTLSCSPISGHRSVSWYQQTPGQGLQFLFEYFSETQRNKGNFPGRFSGRQFSNSRSEMNVSTLELGDSALYLCASSLDPGNTGELFFGEGSRLTVL.

This clonotype was seen a few times. V gene TRBV29-1 combines with J gene TRBJ2-7; 8 bases are shared with TRBD2. Germline V lookup: CDR1 SQVTM, CDR2 ANQGSEA. V was pared by 6 bases and J by 5 bases, with 6 bases of the junction left unmatched. The CDR3 runs 12 residues. The CDR3 loop reads CSVWAGGNEQYF. Written as DNA, the CDR3 is TGCAGCGTGTGGGCGGGGGGCAACGAGCAGTACTTC.

This chain joins TRBV18 and TRBJ1-2; 9 bases are a match to TRBD1. Looked up from germline, CDR1 is KGHSH and CDR2 is LQKENI. The CDR3 runs to 16 residues. Trimming took 2 bases from V and 5 from J; bases not matched to a gene: 9. The CDR3 DNA follows: TGTGCCAGCTCACCAGCCCCGGGACAGGGCCGGTATGGCTACACCTTC. Translating it yields CASSPAPGQGRYGYTF.